The 9 T cell receptor beta chains in this list originate from one sample, sequenced in a study of cytomegalovirus exposure and HLA in healthy donors (dated by TCRdb to 2015 to 2018). The library relied on the immunoSEQ multiplex PCR assay. For the multiplex PCR, a mixture combining 60 forward primers for TCR Vbeta segments and 13 reverse primers for TCR Jbeta segments was used. The source is immuneACCESS, and TCRdb retained only in-frame sequences with V and J called. Part of the clones is not carried over; for the studies checked, unresolved V genes explain less than half of this, and the remainder is unexplained. This sample lists approximately 140,000 clones; around 80% were detected once. The top ten clones comprise approximately 1.7% of the sample. Sequences were obtained from PBMCs. Receptor source: a woman in her fifties or sixties in good health and CMV-seronegative.

The chain has TRBV6-5 and TRBJ2-7; TRBD2 matches 12 bases. The CDR3 contains 15 residues. Trimming took 6 bases from V and 4 from J; bases not matched to a gene: 7. Germline loops: CDR1 MNHEY, CDR2 SVGAGI. The CDR3 sequence is CASRPRLAGEYEQYF. Written as DNA, the CDR3 is TGTGCCAGCAGACCCCGACTAGCGGGAGAGTACGAGCAGTACTTC.

The chain recombines TRBV27 with TRBJ2-1; D is uncertain. The germline gives CDR1 MNHEY, CDR2 SMNVEV (reference sequence). V gave up 5 bases and J gave up 4 bases, with 18 bases separating them. The CDR3 has 16 amino acids. In DNA, the CDR3 is TGTGCCAGCAGTGCTCGACTTGCCCTCTCTTACAATGAGCAGTTCTTC. Amino acid sequence: CASSARLALSYNEQFF.

V is TRBV6-5 and J is TRBJ2-2, with TRBD2 as a possible D gene (6 bases). CDR1 and CDR2 (germline): MNHEY, SVGAGI. With 6 bases removed from V and 2 bases from J, the gap between germline ends came to 13 bases. This CDR3 is built from 15 residues. CDR3 DNA sequence: TGTGCCAGCAGCGGCTTCGGGGGAAACACCGGGGAGCTGTTTTTT. This encodes CASSGFGGNTGELFF.

V gene TRBV9 combines with J gene TRBJ1-1, with 7 bases matching TRBD1. The CDR3 consists of 14 residues. From germline, CDR1 is SGDLS and CDR2 YYNGEE. The V segment lost 3 bases and the J segment 4 bases; nucleotides outside the gene matches: 6. Written as DNA, the CDR3 is TGTGCCAGCAGCGCCTCGACAGGGACCACTGAAGCTTTCTTT. It translates to CASSASTGTTEAFF.

The chain uses TRBV19 and TRBJ1-3; 7 positions agree with TRBD1. V shed 4 bases, J shed 5 bases, and the junction held 8 bases outside the gene matches. CDR3 size: 15 residues. The germline V gene encodes CDR1 LNHDA and CDR2 SQIVND (reference sequence). The CDR3 DNA sequence: TGTGCCAGTAGTAATGTCCGACAGGGACGAAACACCATATATTTT. This gives the protein CASSNVRQGRNTIYF.

V is TRBV30 and J is TRBJ2-3; perhaps TRBD2 as D (6 bases). The CDR3 contains 15 residues. V lost 2 bases, J lost 0 bases, and 12 bases lay in between. The germline V gene encodes CDR1 GTSNPN and CDR2 SVGIG (reference sequence). This chain's CDR3 is CAWSILAESTDTQYF. In nucleotides, the CDR3 is TGTGCCTGGAGTATACTAGCCGAGAGCACAGATACGCAGTATTTT. Drawing the rest from reference TRBV30 and TRBJ2-3, the complete variable domain is SQTIHQWPATLVQPVGSPLSLECTVEGTSNPNLYWYRQAAGRGLQLLFYSVGIGQISSEVPQNLSASRPQDRQFILSSKKLLLSDSGFYLCAWSILAESTDTQYFGPGTRLTVL.

The chain combines TRBV7-9 with TRBJ2-3; 8 nucleotides match TRBD2. Losses at the gene ends were 5 bases for V and 5 bases for J; bases not matched to a gene: 12. CDR1 and CDR2 from the germline V gene are SEHNR and FQNEAQ (reference sequence). This CDR3 contains 16 residues. CDR3 sequence: CASSPVGQRGLDTQYF. DNA for the CDR3: TGTGCCAGCAGCCCCGTGGGCCAGCGGGGGCTAGATACGCAGTATTTT.

This clone was seen a single time. The gene calls are TRBV10-3 and TRBJ2-7; a weak D match, TRBD2 (6 bases). Germline loops: CDR1 ENHRY, CDR2 SYGVKD. The CDR3 has 17 amino acids. Between the trimmed V and J ends, which lost 2 bases and 3 bases, there was a span of 20 bases. CDR3 protein: CAISEPGRAGRNYEQYF. CDR3 bases: TGTGCCATCAGTGAGCCAGGGAGAGCTGGGAGGAACTACGAGCAGTACTTC.

The chain has TRBV5-1 and TRBJ2-2, with 7 nucleotides matching TRBD2. This CDR3 has 16 residues. The germline gives CDR1 SGHRS, CDR2 YFSETQ. V gave up 4 bases and J gave up 0 bases; unmatched junction bases: 6. Here the CDR3 reads CASSPSGDANTGELFF. In DNA form, the CDR3 reads TGCGCCAGCAGCCCTAGCGGAGACGCGAACACCGGGGAGCTGTTTTTT.